This T cell receptor (beta chain) stems from a study of neoadjuvant anti-PD-1 for oral cavity cancer. The data were produced by immunoSEQ multiplex PCR, yet TCRdb's version contains in-frame clones alone and is incomplete. This table has some 15,000 clones, about 69% appearing once. J lost 4 bases, V lost 3 bases, and 9 bases had no gene match. The CDR3 consists of 16 residues. Germline values: CDR1 MNHEY, CDR2 SMNVEV (reference sequence). This TCR was sampled from a person aged 35-79 years with oral cavity squamous cell carcinoma. The sequencing here drew on PBMCs, taken before nivolumab (anti-PD-1) treatment. This chain joins TRBV27 and TRBJ1-5; 7 bases line up with TRBD1. CDR3 residues: CASSFPSGQVNQPQHF. In DNA form, the CDR3 reads TGTGCCAGCAGTTTCCCCTCAGGACAGGTGAATCAGCCCCAGCATTTT.